This T cell receptor (beta chain) was documented in a study of blood T cell repertoires in COVID-19. As for the study in general: Specimens from acute and convalescent COVID-19 originated in the United States, Italy and Spain. Nucleic acid was either cDNA or gDNA, and it came from T cells, B-cell-depleted T cells, or PBMCs.

In germline, CDR1 is MNHEY, CDR2 SMNVEV (reference sequence). The CDR3 is made up of 16 amino acids. V lost 4 bases to trimming and J lost 2 bases, with 15 bases between them. Per the authors' pipeline: Amplification of reference gene primers was used by the study to estimate nucleated cell counts. TCRdb's copy holds only in-frame clones and misses some; the assay was immunoSEQ multiplex PCR. That table supplies the V and J calls and clone size; D and trimming were determined from the DNA. The profile covers fewer than 250,000 clones, with 75% to 85% appearing a single time and about 7.7% taken by the ten largest. Those enrolled, adults aged roughly 18 to 89 years, came from roughly 23 US areas.

The origin of this receptor is a woman aged 40 to 50 with acute COVID-19. The chain combines TRBV27 with TRBJ1-5, with D maybe TRBD1 (5 bases). Input material: PBMCs or T cells enriched from blood (not recorded which). The CDR3 nucleotides are TGTGCCAGCAGTTATGCGGGGAGGGGACGCAATCAGCCCCAGCATTTT. It yields the protein CASSYAGRGRNQPQHF.